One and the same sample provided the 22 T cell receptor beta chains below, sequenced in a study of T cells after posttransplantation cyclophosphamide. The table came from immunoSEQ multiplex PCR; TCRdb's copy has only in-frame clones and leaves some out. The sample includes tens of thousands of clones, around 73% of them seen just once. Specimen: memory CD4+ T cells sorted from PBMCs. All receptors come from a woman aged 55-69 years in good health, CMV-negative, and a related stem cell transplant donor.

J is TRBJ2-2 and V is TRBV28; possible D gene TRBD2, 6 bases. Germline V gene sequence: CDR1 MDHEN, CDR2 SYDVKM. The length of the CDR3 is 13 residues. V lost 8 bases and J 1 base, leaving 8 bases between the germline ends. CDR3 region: CASEAGNTGELFF. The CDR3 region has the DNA TGTGCCAGCGAAGCGGGGAACACCGGGGAGCTGTTTTTT.

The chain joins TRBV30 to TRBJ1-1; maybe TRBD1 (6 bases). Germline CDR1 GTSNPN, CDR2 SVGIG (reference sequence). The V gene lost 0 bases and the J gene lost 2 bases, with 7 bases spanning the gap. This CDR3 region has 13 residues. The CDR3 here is CAWSVQGNTEAFF. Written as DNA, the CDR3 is TGTGCCTGGAGTGTACAGGGAAACACTGAAGCTTTCTTT.

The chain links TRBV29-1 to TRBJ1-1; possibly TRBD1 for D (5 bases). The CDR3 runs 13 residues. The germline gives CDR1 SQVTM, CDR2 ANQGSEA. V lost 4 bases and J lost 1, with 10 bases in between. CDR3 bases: TGCAGCGTTGCTCTGGGGCAGAACACTGAAGCTTTCTTT. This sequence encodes CSVALGQNTEAFF.

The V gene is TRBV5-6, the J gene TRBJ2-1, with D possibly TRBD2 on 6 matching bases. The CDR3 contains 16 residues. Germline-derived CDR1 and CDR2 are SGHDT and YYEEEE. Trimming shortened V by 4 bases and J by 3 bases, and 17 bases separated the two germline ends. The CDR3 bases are TGTGCCAGCAGCCTGGCCACCGGGGGAGGCTACAATGAGCAGTTCTTC. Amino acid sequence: CASSLATGGGYNEQFF.

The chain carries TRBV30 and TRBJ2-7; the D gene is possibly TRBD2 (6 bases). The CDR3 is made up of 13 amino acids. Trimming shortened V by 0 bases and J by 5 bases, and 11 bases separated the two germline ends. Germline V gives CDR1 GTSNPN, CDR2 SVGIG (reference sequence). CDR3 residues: CAWSVRRDHEQYF. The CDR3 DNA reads TGTGCCTGGAGTGTCCGGAGGGACCACGAGCAGTACTTC.

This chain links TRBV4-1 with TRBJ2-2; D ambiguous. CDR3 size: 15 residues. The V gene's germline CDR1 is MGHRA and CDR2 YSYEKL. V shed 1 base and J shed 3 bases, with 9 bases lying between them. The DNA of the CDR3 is TGCGCCAGCAGCCAAGGTAGTCGGGACACCGGGGAGCTGTTTTTT. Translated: CASSQGSRDTGELFF.

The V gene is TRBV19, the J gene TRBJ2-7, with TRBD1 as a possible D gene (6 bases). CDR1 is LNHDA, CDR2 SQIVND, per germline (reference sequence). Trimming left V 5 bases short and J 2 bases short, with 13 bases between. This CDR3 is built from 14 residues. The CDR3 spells CASSVGQRTYEQYF. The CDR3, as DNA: TGTGCCAGTAGTGTAGGACAGAGAACCTACGAGCAGTACTTC.

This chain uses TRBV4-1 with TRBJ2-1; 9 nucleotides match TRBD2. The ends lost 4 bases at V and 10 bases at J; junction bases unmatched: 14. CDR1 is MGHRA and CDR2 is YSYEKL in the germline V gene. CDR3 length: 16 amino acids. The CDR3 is CASSRGNRQTSGEQFF. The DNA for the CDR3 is TGCGCCAGCAGCCGAGGGAACAGACAAACTAGCGGGGAGCAGTTCTTC.

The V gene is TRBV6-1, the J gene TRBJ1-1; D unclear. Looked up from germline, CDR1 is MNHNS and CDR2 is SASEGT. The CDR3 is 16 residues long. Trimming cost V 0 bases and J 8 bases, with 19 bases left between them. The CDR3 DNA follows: TGTGCCAGCAGTGAAGCCTATCATGCGGGCGCCCAGGAAGCTTTCTTT. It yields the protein CASSEAYHAGAQEAFF.

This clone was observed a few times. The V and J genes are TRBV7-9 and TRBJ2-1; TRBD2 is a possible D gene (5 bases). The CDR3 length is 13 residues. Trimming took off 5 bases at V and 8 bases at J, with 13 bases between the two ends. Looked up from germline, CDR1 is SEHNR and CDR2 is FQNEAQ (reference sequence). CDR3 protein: CASSPAGRDEQFF. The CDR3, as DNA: TGTGCCAGCAGCCCAGCTGGGCGGGATGAGCAGTTCTTC.

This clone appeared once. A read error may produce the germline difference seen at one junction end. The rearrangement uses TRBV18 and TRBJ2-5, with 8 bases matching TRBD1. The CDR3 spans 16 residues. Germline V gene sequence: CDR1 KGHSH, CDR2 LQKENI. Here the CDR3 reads CANSLSRDRSQETQYF. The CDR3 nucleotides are TGTGCCAACTCACTTTCTCGGGACAGGTCACAAGAGACCCAGTACTTC. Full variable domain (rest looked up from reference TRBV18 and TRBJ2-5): NAGVMQNPRHLVRRRGQEARLRCSPMKGHSHVYWYRQLPEEGLKFMVYLQKENIIDESGMPKERFSAEFPKEGPSILRIQQVVRGDSAAYFCANSLSRDRSQETQYFGPGTRLLVL.

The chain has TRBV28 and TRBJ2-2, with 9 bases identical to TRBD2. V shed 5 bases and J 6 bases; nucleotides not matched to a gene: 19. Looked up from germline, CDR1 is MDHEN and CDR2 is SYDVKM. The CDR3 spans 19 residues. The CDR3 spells CASSPRTAVGREGPGELFF. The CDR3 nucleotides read TGTGCCAGCAGTCCCCGGACCGCCGTGGGGCGGGAGGGCCCCGGGGAGCTGTTTTTT.

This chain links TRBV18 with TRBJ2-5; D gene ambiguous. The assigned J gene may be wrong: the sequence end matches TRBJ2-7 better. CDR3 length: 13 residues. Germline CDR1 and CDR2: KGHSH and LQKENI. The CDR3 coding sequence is TGTGCCAGCTCACACTACACAGACTACGAGCAGTACTTC. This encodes CASSHYTDYEQYF.

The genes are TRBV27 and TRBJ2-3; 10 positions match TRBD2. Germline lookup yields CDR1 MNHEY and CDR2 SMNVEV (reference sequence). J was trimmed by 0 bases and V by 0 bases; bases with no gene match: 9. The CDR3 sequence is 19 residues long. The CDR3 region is CASSLSLPSGSGSTDTQYF. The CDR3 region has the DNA TGTGCCAGCAGTTTATCGCTTCCTAGCGGGAGTGGTAGCACAGATACGCAGTATTTT.

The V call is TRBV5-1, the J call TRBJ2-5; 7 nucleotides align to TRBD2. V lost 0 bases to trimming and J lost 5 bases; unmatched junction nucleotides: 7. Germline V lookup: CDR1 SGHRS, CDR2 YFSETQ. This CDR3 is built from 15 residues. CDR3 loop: CASSLAASGRETQYF. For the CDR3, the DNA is TGCGCCAGCAGCTTGGCCGCTAGCGGTCGTGAGACCCAGTACTTC.

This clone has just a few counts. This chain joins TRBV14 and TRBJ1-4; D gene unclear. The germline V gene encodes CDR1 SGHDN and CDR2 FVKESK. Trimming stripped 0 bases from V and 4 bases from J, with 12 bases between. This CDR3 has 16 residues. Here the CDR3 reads CASSQDYGVVNEKLFF. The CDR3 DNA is TGTGCCAGCAGCCAAGATTACGGGGTCGTTAATGAAAAACTGTTTTTT.

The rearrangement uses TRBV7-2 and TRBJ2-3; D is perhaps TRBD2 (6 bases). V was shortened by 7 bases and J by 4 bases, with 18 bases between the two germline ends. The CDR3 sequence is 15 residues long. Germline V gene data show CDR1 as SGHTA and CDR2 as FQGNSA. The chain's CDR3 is CASNPPGLGSDTQYF. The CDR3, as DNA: TGTGCCAGCAACCCTCCGGGACTTGGTTCAGATACGCAGTATTTT.

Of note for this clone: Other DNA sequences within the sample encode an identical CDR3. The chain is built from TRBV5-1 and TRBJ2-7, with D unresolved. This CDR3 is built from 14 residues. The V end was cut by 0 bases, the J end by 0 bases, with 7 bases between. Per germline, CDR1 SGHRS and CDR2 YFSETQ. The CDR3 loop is CASSLDPSSYEQYF. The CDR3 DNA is TGCGCCAGCAGCTTGGACCCCAGCTCCTACGAGCAGTACTTC.

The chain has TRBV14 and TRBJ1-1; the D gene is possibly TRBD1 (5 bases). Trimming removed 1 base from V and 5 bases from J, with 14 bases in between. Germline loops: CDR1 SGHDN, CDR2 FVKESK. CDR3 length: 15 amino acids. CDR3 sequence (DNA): TGTGCCAGCAGCCAAGGATCAGGGCCGAGGACTGAAGCTTTCTTT. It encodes CASSQGSGPRTEAFF.

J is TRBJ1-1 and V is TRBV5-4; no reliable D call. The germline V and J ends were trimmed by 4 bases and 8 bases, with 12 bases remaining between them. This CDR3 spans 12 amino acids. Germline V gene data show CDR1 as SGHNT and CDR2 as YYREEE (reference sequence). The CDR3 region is CASSLHRAEAFF. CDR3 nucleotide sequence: TGTGCCAGCAGCCTACACAGAGCAGAAGCTTTCTTT.

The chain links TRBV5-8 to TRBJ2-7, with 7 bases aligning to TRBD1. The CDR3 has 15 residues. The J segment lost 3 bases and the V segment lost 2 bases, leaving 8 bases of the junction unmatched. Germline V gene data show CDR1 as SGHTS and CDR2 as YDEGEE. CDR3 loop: CASSFPDRAYYEQYF. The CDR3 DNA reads TGTGCCAGCAGCTTTCCCGACAGGGCCTACTACGAGCAGTACTTC.

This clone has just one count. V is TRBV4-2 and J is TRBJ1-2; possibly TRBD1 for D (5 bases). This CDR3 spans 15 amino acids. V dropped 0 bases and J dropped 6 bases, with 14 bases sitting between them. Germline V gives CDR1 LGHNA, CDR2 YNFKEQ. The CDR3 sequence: CASSQDDRRTHGYTF. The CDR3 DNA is TGTGCCAGCAGCCAAGACGACAGAAGGACCCATGGCTACACCTTC.